This T cell receptor (beta chain) was found in a study of radiotherapy plus CTLA-4 blockade in lung cancer. The V and J ends lost 2 bases and 5 bases respectively, with 9 bases between them. This CDR3 contains 14 residues. Germline CDR1 is MNHEY and CDR2 is SMNVEV (reference sequence). TCRdb's table, derived via immunoSEQ multiplex PCR, lists solely in-frame clones and lacks some. The sample consists of some 49,000 clones, approximately 85% of them appearing once. This sample comprised peripheral blood, obtained from a patient treated with radiotherapy plus ipilimumab. The J gene is TRBJ2-2, the V gene TRBV27; D remains unclear. The receptor was derived from a human donor with non-small cell lung cancer whose response to radiotherapy plus ipilimumab could not be evaluated. CDR3 sequence (DNA): TGTGCCAGCAGTTTAGTCAGGTCGACCGGGGAGCTGTTTTTT. It translates to CASSLVRSTGELFF.